This TCR beta chain is from a study of neurological immune-mediated disorders. Whole-study findings and limits: Phylogenetic grouping assigned the repertoires of 18 of 34 multiple sclerosis patients to one related-CDR3 cluster, which constitutes a possible signature. No CDR3 amino acid sequences were shared by expanded clones across subjects, suggesting private repertoires in all groups.

Ten or more counts support this clonotype. Its antigen is still unknown. The unsorted libraries originated from 2 million PBMCs kept at -80 C. V gave up 4 bases and J gave up 1 base, with 17 bases separating them. This CDR3 has 16 residues. The germline V gene encodes CDR1 SGHRS and CDR2 YFSETQ. The cDNA came from 5'RACE, which used 10-nucleotide random UMIs. TCRdb re-called the 5' RACE reads through MiXCR, storing one row per CDR3 protein. Altogether approximately 65,000 distinct CDR3 sequences are present, roughly 5.6% being singletons, with the ten largest covering about 5.3%. The source of this sequence is a human donor with multiple sclerosis. The donor label of this sample is uncertain. Sequenced: PBMCs. V is TRBV5-1 and J is TRBJ1-2; D perhaps matches TRBD1 (6 bases). The CDR3 sequence: CASSLLPGGINYGYTF. The CDR3 bases are TGCGCCAGCAGCCTCCTCCCGGGGGGCATTAACTATGGCTACACCTTC.